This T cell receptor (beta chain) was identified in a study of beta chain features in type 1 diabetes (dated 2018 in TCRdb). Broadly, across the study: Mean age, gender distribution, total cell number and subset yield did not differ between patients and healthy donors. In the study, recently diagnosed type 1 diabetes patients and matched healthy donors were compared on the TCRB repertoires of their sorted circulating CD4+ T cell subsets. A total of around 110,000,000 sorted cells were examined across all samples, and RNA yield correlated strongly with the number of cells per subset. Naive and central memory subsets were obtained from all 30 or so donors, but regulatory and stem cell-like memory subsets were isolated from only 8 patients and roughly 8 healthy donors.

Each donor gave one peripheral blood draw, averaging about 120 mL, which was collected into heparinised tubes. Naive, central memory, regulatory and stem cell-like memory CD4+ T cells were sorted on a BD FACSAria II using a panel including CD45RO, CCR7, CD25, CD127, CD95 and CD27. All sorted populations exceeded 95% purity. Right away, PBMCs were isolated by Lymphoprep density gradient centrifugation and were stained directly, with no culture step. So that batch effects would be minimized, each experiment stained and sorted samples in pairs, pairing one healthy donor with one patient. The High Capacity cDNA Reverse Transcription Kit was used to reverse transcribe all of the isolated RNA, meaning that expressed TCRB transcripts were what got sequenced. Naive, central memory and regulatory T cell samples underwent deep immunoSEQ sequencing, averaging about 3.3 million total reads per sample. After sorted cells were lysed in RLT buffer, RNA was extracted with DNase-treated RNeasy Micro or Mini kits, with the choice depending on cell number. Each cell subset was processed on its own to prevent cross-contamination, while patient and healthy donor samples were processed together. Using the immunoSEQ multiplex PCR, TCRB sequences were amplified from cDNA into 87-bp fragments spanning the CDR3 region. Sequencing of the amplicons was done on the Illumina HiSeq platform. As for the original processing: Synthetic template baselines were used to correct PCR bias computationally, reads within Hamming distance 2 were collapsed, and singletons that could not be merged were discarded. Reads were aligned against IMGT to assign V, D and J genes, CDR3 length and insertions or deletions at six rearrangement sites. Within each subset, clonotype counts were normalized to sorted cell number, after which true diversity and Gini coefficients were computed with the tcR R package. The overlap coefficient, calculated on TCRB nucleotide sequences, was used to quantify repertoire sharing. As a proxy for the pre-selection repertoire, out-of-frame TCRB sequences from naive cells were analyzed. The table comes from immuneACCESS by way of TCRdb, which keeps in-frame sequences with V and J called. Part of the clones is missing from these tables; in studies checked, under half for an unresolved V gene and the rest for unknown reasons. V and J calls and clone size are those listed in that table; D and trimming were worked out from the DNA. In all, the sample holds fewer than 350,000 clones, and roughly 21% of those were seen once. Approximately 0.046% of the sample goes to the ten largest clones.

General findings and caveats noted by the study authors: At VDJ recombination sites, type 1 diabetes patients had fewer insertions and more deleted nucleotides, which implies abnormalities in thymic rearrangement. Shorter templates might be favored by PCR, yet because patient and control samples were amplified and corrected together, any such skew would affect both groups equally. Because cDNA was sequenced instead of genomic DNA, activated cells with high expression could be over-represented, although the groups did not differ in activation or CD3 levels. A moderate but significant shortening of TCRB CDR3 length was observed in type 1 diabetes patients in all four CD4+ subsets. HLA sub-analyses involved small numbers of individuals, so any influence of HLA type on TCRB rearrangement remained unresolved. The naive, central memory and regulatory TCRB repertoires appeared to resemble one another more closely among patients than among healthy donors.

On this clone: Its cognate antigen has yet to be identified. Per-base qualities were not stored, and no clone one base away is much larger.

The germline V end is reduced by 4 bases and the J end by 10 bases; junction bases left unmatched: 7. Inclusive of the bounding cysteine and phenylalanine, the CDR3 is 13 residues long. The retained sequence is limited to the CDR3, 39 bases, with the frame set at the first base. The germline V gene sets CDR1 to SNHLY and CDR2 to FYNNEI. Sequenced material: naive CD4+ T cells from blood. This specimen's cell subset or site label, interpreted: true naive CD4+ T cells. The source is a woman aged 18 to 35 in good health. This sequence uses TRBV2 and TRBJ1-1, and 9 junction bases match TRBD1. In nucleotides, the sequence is TGTGCCAGCAGTGTTCAGGGACAGGGAATAGCTTTCTTT. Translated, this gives CASSVQGQGIAFF.